This T cell receptor beta chain was captured by sequencing in a study of blood T cell repertoires in COVID-19. Study details: PBMCs, B-cell-depleted T cells, or T cells were the source of the cDNA or gDNA that made up the material.

Per the study methods: Reference gene primer amplification yielded estimated nucleated cell counts. Only in-frame clones appear in the TCRdb table, and some are missing; sequencing was by immunoSEQ multiplex PCR. V, J and clone size are taken as reported in that table, and D and trimming were inferred from the DNA itself. This sample has hundreds of thousands of clones, with around 91% found just once. The ends were cut back, 5 bases at V and 2 bases at J, with 10 bases in the middle. The CDR3 length is 14 residues. Germline V CDR1 and CDR2: SGHAT, FQNNGV. Individuals drawn from around 25 US areas were about 18 to 90 years old. Donors of Cohort 3 who recovered were those that had two negative PCRs, clearance, or symptom resolution.

The sample taken for sequencing was PBMCs or T cells enriched from blood (not recorded which). This chain links TRBV11-2 with TRBJ2-1; D gene uncertain. The TCR sequence derives from a woman aged 40 to 50 who had recovered from COVID-19. This chain's CDR3 is CASSPDGPYNEQFF. The DNA for the CDR3 is TGTGCCAGCAGCCCTGATGGGCCCTACAATGAGCAGTTCTTC.